The present T cell receptor (beta chain) was sequenced within a study of CXCR3-negative and CXCR3-positive naive CD8 T cells. Study-level findings and limits: TRBV-TRBJ usage was alike in naive CXCR3-negative and CXCR3-positive cells but differed in memory cells. Much lower diversity was found in memory CD8+ cells, while both naive subsets had comparably high diversity.

Germline CDR1 ENHRY, CDR2 SYGVKD. CDR3 length: 15 amino acids. The authors made the TRB cDNA libraries by 5' RACE using UMI labels. TCRdb reworked the 5' RACE reads into one entry per CDR3 protein, no DNA. This repertoire includes around 50,000 distinct CDR3 sequences. Concerning this clonotype itself: Its antigen is as yet unknown.

This TCR was recovered from a human donor in good health. Some clones in this sample may be carry-over from other donors' samples. Sequencing was done on a sample of memory CD8+ T cells from blood. This chain uses TRBV10-3 with TRBJ2-3; TCRdb outputs TRBD1, but without DNA this stays unchecked. CDR3 loop: CAISGSGGSTDTQYF.